Below, 2 T cell receptor beta chains from the same sample are listed, as sequenced in a study of control samples from healthy donors and cancer patients. Profiled with immunoSEQ multiplex PCR; TCRdb holds only in-frame clones, not every one. In the table there are fewer than 150,000 clones, about 89% of which are singletons. The material sequenced was blood. The receptors were gathered from a woman between 18 and 29 years old in good health.

As DNA, the CDR3 is TGTGCCAGTAGTCGGGACTGGAGACCTGATACGCAGTATTTT. Protein product: CASSRDWRPDTQYF. The J gene is TRBJ2-3, the V gene TRBV19, with D possibly being TRBD2 (6 bases). V lost 5 bases and J lost 6, with 15 bases in between. The CDR3 runs to 14 residues. Germline CDR1 reads LNHDA; CDR2 reads SQIVND (reference sequence).

The rearrangement uses TRBV5-8 and TRBJ2-5, with D perhaps being TRBD1 or TRBD2 (5 bases each). V was shortened by 4 bases and J by 3 bases, with 19 bases between the two germline ends. The CDR3 totals 16 residues. Germline values: CDR1 SGHTS, CDR2 YDEGEE. CDR3: CASSQRWGSPEETQYF. The CDR3 nucleotides read TGTGCCAGCAGCCAAAGATGGGGGTCCCCCGAAGAGACCCAGTACTTC.